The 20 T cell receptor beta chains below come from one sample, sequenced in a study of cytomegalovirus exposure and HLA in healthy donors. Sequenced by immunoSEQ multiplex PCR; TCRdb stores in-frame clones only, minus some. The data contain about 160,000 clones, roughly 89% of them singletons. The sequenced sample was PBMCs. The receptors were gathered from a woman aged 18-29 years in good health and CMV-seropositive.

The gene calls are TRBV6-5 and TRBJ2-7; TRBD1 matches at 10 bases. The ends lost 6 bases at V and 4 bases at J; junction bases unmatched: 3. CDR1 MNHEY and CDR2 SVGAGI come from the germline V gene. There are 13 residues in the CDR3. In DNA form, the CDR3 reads TGTGCCAGCAGACCGGGACAGGGGTACGAGCAGTACTTC. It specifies CASRPGQGYEQYF.

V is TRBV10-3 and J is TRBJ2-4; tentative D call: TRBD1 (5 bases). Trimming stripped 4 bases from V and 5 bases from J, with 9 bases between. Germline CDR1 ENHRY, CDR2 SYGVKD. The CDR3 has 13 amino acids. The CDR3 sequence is CAISGETENIQYF. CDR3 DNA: TGTGCCATCAGTGGAGAGACAGAAAACATTCAGTACTTC.

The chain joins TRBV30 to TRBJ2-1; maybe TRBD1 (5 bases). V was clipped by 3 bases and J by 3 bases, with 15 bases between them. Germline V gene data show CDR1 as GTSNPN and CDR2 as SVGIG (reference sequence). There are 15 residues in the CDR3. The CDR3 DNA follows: TGTGCCTGGAGGGACACCCCTACCCACTACAATGAGCAGTTCTTC. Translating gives CAWRDTPTHYNEQFF. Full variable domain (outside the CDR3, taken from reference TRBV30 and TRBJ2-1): SQTIHQWPATLVQPVGSPLSLECTVEGTSNPNLYWYRQAAGRGLQLLFYSVGIGQISSEVPQNLSASRPQDRQFILSSKKLLLSDSGFYLCAWRDTPTHYNEQFFGPGTRLTVL.

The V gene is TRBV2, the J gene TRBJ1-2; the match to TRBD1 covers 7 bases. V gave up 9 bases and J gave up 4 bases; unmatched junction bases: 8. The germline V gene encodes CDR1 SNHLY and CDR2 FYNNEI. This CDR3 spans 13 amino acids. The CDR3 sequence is CARWDSAVYGYTF. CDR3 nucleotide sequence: TGTGCCAGATGGGACAGCGCTGTCTATGGCTACACCTTC. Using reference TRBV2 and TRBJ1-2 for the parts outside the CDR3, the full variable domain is EPEVTQTPSHQVTQMGQEVILRCVPISNHLYFYWYRQILGQKVEFLVSFYNNEISEKSEIFDDQFSVERPDGSNFTLKIRSTKLEDSAMYFCARWDSAVYGYTFGSGTRLTVV.

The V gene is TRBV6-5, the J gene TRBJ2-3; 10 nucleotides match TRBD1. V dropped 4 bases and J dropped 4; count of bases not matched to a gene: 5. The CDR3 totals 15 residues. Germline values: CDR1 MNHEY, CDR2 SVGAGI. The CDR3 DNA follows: TGTGCCAGCAGTTCGACAGGGGGCGCCTCAGATACGCAGTATTTT. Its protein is CASSSTGGASDTQYF.

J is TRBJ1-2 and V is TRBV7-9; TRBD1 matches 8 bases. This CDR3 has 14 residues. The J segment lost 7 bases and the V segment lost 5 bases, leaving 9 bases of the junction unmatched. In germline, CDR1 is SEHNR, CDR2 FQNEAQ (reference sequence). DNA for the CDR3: TGTGCCAGCAGCCTCGCAGGGGGCGCCTCTGGCTACACCTTC. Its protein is CASSLAGGASGYTF.

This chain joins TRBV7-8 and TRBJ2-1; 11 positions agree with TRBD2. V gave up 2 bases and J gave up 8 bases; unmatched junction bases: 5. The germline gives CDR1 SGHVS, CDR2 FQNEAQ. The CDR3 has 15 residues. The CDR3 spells CASSLYRLAGYEQFF. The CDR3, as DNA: TGTGCCAGCAGCTTATACCGACTAGCGGGATATGAGCAGTTCTTC.

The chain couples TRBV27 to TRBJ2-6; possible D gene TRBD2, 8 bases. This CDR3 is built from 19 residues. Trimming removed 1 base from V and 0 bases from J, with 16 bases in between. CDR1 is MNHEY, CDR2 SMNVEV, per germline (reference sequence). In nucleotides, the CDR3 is TGTGCCAGCAGTTTATTTAGCGGGACAGACTACTCTGGGGCCAACGTCCTGACTTTC. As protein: CASSLFSGTDYSGANVLTF. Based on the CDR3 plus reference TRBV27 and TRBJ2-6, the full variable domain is EAQVTQNPRYLITVTGKKLTVTCSQNMNHEYMSWYRQDPGLGLRQIYYSMNVEVTDKGDVPEGYKVSRKEKRNFPLILESPSPNQTSLYFCASSLFSGTDYSGANVLTFGAGSRLTVL.

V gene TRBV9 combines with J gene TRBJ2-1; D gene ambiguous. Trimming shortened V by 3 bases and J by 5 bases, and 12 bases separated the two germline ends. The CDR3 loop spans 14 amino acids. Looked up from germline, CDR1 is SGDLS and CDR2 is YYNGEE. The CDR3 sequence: CASSDRPEDNEQFF. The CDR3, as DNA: TGTGCCAGCAGCGACCGACCCGAGGACAATGAGCAGTTCTTC.

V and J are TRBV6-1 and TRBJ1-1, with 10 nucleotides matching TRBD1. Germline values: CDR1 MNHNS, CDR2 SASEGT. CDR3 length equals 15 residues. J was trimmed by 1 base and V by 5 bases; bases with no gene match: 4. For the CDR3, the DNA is TGTGCCAGCAGTACGACAGGGGGCAAGAACACTGAAGCTTTCTTT. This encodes CASSTTGGKNTEAFF.

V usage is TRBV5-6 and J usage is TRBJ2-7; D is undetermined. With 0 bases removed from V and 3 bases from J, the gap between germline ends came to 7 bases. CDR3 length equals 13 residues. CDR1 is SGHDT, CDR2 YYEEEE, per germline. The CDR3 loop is CASSLVADYEQYF. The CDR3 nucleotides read TGTGCCAGCAGCTTGGTGGCCGACTACGAGCAGTACTTC.

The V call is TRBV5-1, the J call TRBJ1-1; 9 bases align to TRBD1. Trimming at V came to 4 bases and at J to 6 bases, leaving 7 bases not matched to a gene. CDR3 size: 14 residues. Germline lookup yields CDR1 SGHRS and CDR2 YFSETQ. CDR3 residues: CASSQGQGRAEAFF. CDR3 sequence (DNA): TGCGCCAGCAGCCAAGGACAGGGGAGAGCTGAAGCTTTCTTT.

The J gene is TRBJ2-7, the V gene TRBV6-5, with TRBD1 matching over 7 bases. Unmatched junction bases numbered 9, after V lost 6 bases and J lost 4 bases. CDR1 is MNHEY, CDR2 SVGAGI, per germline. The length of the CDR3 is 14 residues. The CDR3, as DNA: TGTGCCAGCAGCCAGACAGGGAACACTTACGAGCAGTACTTC. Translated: CASSQTGNTYEQYF.

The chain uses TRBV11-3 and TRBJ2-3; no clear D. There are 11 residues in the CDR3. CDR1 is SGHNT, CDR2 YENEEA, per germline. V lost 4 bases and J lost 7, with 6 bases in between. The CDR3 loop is CASSSKNTQYF. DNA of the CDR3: TGTGCCAGCAGCTCTAAAAATACGCAGTATTTT.

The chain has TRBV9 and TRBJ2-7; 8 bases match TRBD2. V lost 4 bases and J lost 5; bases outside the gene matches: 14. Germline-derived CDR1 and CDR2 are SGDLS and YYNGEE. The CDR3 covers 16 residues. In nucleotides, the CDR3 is TGTGCCAGCAGCCCCCGGCAAGCGGGAGTTCTGCACGAGCAGTACTTC. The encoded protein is CASSPRQAGVLHEQYF.

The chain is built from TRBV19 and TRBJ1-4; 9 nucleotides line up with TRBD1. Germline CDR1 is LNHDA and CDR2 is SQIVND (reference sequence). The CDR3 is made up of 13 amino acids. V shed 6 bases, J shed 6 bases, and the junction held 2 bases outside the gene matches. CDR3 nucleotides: TGTGCCAGTAGACGGGACAGGGATGAAAAACTGTTTTTT. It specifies CASRRDRDEKLFF.

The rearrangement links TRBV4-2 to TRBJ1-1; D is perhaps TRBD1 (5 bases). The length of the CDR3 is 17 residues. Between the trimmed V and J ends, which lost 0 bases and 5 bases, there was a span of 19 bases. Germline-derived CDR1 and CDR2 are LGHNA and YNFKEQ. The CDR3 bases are TGTGCCAGCAGCCAAGAAACTAAGGGCGGGGCTCGGACTGAAGCTTTCTTT. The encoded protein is CASSQETKGGARTEAFF.

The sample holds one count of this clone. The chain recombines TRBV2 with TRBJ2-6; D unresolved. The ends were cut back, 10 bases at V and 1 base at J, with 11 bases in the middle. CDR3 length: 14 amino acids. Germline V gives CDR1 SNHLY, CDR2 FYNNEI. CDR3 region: CANRLLSGANVLTF. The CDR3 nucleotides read TGTGCCAACAGACTGCTTTCTGGGGCCAACGTCCTGACTTTC.

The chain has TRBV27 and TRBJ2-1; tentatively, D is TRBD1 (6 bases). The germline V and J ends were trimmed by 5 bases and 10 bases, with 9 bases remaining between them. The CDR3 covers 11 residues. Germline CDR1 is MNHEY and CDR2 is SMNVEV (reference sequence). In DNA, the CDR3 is TGTGCCAGCAGTCCGGGACACGAGCAGTTCTTC. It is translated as CASSPGHEQFF.

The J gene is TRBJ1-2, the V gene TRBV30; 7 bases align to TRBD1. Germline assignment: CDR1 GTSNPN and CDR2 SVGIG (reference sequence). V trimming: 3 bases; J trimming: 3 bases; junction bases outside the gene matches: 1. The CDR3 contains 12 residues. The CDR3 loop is CAWSRGDYGYTF. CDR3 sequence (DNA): TGTGCCTGGAGCAGGGGGGACTATGGCTACACCTTC.